This TCR beta chain was recorded in a study of blood T cells in healthy people across ages. Study summary: Template switching captured about one barcoded beta molecule per two T cells.

Then a second PCR, running about 6 to 11 cycles, was carried out with a sample-barcoded 5' primer and a J-beta primer mix. Carrying 12 random nucleotides, a template-switch adaptor labeled each individual cDNA molecule. TCRdb reprocessed the 5' RACE reads via MiXCR and lists one record per CDR3 protein. The data contain 1.5 million to 2 million distinct CDR3 sequences, about 49% of them seen just once; the ten biggest clones take up approximately 2.1%. The CDR3 runs 17 residues. Germline CDR1 reads SGHTA; CDR2 reads FQGTGA. The V and J ends lost 0 bases and 5 bases respectively, with 18 bases between them.

This clonotype was sampled from a woman aged 40-49 years in good health. Specimen: blood. The rearrangement joins TRBV7-3 to TRBJ2-3, with a tentative D call TRBD2 (6 bases). The CDR3 DNA sequence: TGTGCCAGCAGCTTAACGGCGCCGGCGGGGCTGGAAGATACGCAGTATTTT. Translating gives CASSLTAPAGLEDTQYF.